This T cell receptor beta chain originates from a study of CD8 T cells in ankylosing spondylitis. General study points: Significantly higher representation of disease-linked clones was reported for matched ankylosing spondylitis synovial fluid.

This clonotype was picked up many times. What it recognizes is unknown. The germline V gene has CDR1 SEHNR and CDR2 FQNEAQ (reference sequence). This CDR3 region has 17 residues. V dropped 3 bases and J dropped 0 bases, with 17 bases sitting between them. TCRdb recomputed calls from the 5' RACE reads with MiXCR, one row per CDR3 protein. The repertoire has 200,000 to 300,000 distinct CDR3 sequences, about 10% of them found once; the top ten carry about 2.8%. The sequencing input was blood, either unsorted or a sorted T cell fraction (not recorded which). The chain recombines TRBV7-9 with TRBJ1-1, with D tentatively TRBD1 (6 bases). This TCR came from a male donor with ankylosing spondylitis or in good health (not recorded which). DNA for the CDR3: TGTGCCAGCAGCTTCGGACAGTGGGTCGGTATGAACACTGAAGCTTTCTTT. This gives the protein CASSFGQWVGMNTEAFF.